Listed below are T cell receptor beta chains from one sample, sequenced in a study of cytomegalovirus exposure and HLA in healthy donors. Libraries were prepared by immunoSEQ multiplex PCR; TCRdb keeps only in-frame clonotypes and omits some of them. The repertoire holds about 170,000 clones, about 85% seen once, with roughly 4.5% in the top ten. The specimen was PBMCs. The receptors were gathered from a woman aged 50 to 65 in good health and CMV-seropositive. CDR3s include the opening cysteine and the closing phenylalanine or tryptophan. D genes are given only for firm matches. The size field is filled for only some rows; it gives once, few, many or a size class.

-	14	TRBV5-1	TRBJ2-5	-	CASSLWGGRETQYF	TGCGCCAGCAGCTTGTGGGGGGGCCGGGAGACCCAGTACTTC
TRBD1	14	TRBV29-1	TRBJ2-3	-	CSVAGTGKTDTQYF	TGCAGCGTGGCGGGGACAGGGAAAACAGATACGCAGTATTTT
TRBD1	16	TRBV2	TRBJ2-2	-	CASSFRTGSNTGELFF	TGTGCCAGCAGTTTTCGGACAGGGTCGAACACCGGGGAGCTGTTTTTT
TRBD1	14	TRBV10-2	TRBJ1-1	-	CASSESGGDTEAFF	TGCGCCAGCAGTGAATCAGGGGGAGACACTGAAGCTTTCTTT
TRBD1	16	TRBV27	TRBJ2-2	-	CASSLYGTGSSGELFF	TGTGCCAGCAGTTTATACGGGACAGGGAGTTCCGGGGAGCTGTTTTTT
-	15	TRBV5-5	TRBJ1-2	few	CASSPSTGSNYGYTF	TGTGCCAGCAGCCCATCGACAGGAAGTAACTATGGCTACACCTTC
-	17	TRBV4-3	TRBJ2-2	-	CASSQSLPPGVTGELFF	TGCGCCAGCAGCCAGTCTCTTCCCCCAGGGGTGACTGGGGAGCTGTTTTTT
TRBD1	13	TRBV6-5	TRBJ1-2	few	CASWGQGDYGYTF	TGTGCCAGCTGGGGACAGGGAGACTATGGCTACACCTTC
-	15	TRBV19	TRBJ2-5	-	CASSIDLGAKETQYF	TGTGCCAGTAGTATAGATCTAGGCGCTAAGGAGACCCAGTACTTC
-	15	TRBV5-1	TRBJ1-2	-	CASSLAGRVDYGYTF	TGCGCCAGCAGCTTGGCTGGCAGGGTAGACTATGGCTACACCTTC
-	12	TRBV30	TRBJ1-2	-	CAWSSGVHGYTF	TGTGCCTGGAGTTCGGGGGTCCATGGCTACACCTTC
TRBD1	14	TRBV7-6	TRBJ2-3	-	CASSLDRGTDTQYF	TGTGCCAGCAGCTTGGACAGGGGCACAGATACGCAGTATTTT
-	14	TRBV6-4	TRBJ1-2	-	CASKRSGEAAGYTF	TGTGCCAGCAAACGTTCTGGGGAGGCCGCCGGCTACACCTTC
-	10	TRBV30	TRBJ1-2	once	CACTRGGYTF	TGTGCCTGTACCCGGGGGGGCTACACCTTC
-	14	TRBV7-2	TRBJ1-4	-	CASSFRGGNEKLFF	TGTGCCAGCAGCTTCCGCGGGGGTAATGAAAAACTGTTTTTT
TRBD1	11	TRBV10-3	TRBJ1-2	once	CAITGGGGYTF	TGTGCCATCACAGGGGGTGGTGGCTACACCTTC
TRBD2	15	TRBV27	TRBJ2-3	-	CASSFSGGARDTQYF	TGTGCCAGCAGTTTTAGCGGGGGGGCCCGAGATACGCAGTATTTT
TRBD2	15	TRBV7-2	TRBJ2-7	-	CASSLLPGGGHEQYF	TGTGCCAGCAGCTTACTCCCCGGGGGGGGGCACGAGCAGTACTTC
-	12	TRBV29-1	TRBJ2-3	-	CSGAGDTDTQYF	TGCAGTGGAGCGGGTGACACAGATACGCAGTATTTT
TRBD1	15	TRBV10-3	TRBJ1-2	-	CAISKRTGGEEDYTF	TGTGCCATCAGTAAAAGGACAGGGGGGGAAGAGGACTACACCTTC
TRBD2	16	TRBV29-1	TRBJ2-1	-	CSVEFPPAGGYNEQFF	TGCAGCGTTGAATTCCCCCCAGCGGGAGGCTACAATGAGCAGTTCTTC
-	12	TRBV28	TRBJ2-3	-	CASSPAPRAQYF	TGTGCCAGCAGTCCTGCCCCGAGGGCGCAGTATTTT
-	16	TRBV30	TRBJ1-4	-	CAWRGREGSTNEKLFF	TGTGCCTGGAGGGGGAGGGAAGGGTCGACTAATGAAAAACTGTTTTTT
TRBD1	16	TRBV4-1	TRBJ1-4	-	CASSQGQGAMNEKLFF	TGCGCCAGCAGCCAGGGACAGGGGGCAATGAATGAAAAACTGTTTTTT
-	12	TRBV7-6	TRBJ1-2	-	CASSLGGGGYTF	TGTGCCAGCAGCTTAGGAGGGGGTGGCTACACCTTC